This TCR beta chain was captured by sequencing in a study of T cells after yellow fever vaccination. This clonotype was observed many times. TCRdb ran MiXCR on the 5' RACE reads and lists one entry per CDR3 protein. The sample lists under 200,000 distinct CDR3 sequences; around 7.3% were seen once. The CDR3 spans 14 residues. V was shortened by 5 bases and J by 5 bases, with 15 bases between the two germline ends. Germline values: CDR1 SGHTA, CDR2 FQGNSA. This specimen was CD4+ T cells sorted from PBMCs, taken 5 days after the first yellow fever vaccination. This chain joins TRBV7-2 and TRBJ2-5; the D is unclear. The source is a man younger than 35 who received the YFV17D yellow fever vaccine. In nucleotides, the CDR3 is TGTGCCAGCAGCCCCCAGGTGGGATGGGAGACCCAGTACTTC. Its translation is CASSPQVGWETQYF.